The 12 T cell receptor beta chains given below trace back to one sample, sequenced in a study of OX40 agonist ivuxolimab in advanced cancers. Assay: immunoSEQ multiplex PCR; the TCRdb copy retains only in-frame clones and omits some. This table holds tens of thousands of clones, 75% to 90% found once. This material consisted of CD4+ or CD8+ T cells sorted from blood, taken in a trial of the OX40 agonist ivuxolimab. The receptors originated from an adult with an advanced solid tumor such as melanoma, head and neck, liver or kidney cancer.

Judged by abundance, this clone is medium-sized. The CDR3 nucleotides are TGCAGCGTTGATTTGGCAGGGGATGTACATGGCTACACCTTC. As protein: CSVDLAGDVHGYTF. The genes are TRBV29-1 and TRBJ1-2; D might be TRBD1 (6 bases). The germline gives CDR1 SQVTM, CDR2 ANQGSEA. This CDR3 region has 14 residues. Trimming removed 3 bases from V and 6 bases from J, with 17 bases in between. Filled out from reference TRBV29-1 and TRBJ1-2, the complete variable domain reads SAVISQKPSRDICQRGTSLTIQCQVDSQVTMMFWYRQQPGQSLTLIATANQGSEATYESGFVIDKFPISRPNLTFSTLTVSNMSPEDSSIYLCSVDLAGDVHGYTFGSGTRLTVV.

The chain combines TRBV5-6 with TRBJ2-1; 9 nucleotides line up with TRBD1. This CDR3 has 14 amino acids. Trimming cost V 5 bases and J 9 bases; bases outside gene matches: 9. Germline lookup yields CDR1 SGHDT and CDR2 YYEEEE. Here the CDR3 DNA reads TGTGCCAGCAGTTCCGGGACAGGGACCCTTGAGCAGTTCTTC. Translated: CASSSGTGTLEQFF.

The V call is TRBV5-1, the J call TRBJ2-3; TRBD1 matches at 11 bases. Germline V gives CDR1 SGHRS, CDR2 YFSETQ. The CDR3 sequence is 14 residues long. V was pared by 4 bases and J by 4 bases, with 2 bases of the junction left unmatched. CDR3 region: CASSRGQGADTQYF. The DNA of the CDR3 is TGCGCCAGCAGCCGGGGACAGGGGGCAGATACGCAGTATTTT.

CDR3 sequence reads: CASSATPGEQYF. The DNA for the CDR3 is TGTGCCAGCAGTGCGACCCCAGGCGAGCAGTACTTC. The rearrangement links TRBV7-9 to TRBJ2-7; D is ambiguous. The CDR3 sequence is 12 residues long. From germline, CDR1 is SEHNR and CDR2 FQNEAQ (reference sequence). Trimming removed 6 bases at V and 6 bases at J, with 12 bases between.

In this sample, this clone turned up once. This chain links TRBV28 with TRBJ2-1, with 8 bases lining up with TRBD2. V lost 2 bases to trimming and J lost 10 bases; unmatched junction nucleotides: 4. The CDR3 consists of 13 residues. Germline V gene data show CDR1 as MDHEN and CDR2 as SYDVKM. CDR3 sequence reads: CASSLGLAGEQFF. CDR3 sequence (DNA): TGTGCCAGCAGTTTAGGACTAGCTGGAGAGCAGTTCTTC. Full variable domain (missing parts from reference TRBV28 and TRBJ2-1): DVKVTQSSRYLVKRTGEKVFLECVQDMDHENMFWYRQDPGLGLRLIYFSYDVKMKEKGDIPEGYSVSREKKERFSLILESASTNQTSMYLCASSLGLAGEQFFGPGTRLTVL.

This clone is a singleton in its sample. This chain connects TRBV30 to TRBJ1-3; D not resolved. V lost 2 bases and J 0 bases, leaving 5 bases between the germline ends. Germline V gene lookup returns CDR1 GTSNPN and CDR2 SVGIG (reference sequence). The CDR3 runs 13 residues. CDR3 in amino acids: CAWSRASGNTIYF. The CDR3 bases are TGTGCCTGGAGTCGGGCCTCTGGAAACACCATATATTTT.

CDR3 sequence reads: CASSLSGLATDTQYF. CDR3 bases: TGTGCCAGCAGTTTATCGGGACTAGCTACAGATACGCAGTATTTT. The V call is TRBV27, the J call TRBJ2-3; TRBD2 agrees at 9 bases. Per the germline V gene, CDR1 is MNHEY and CDR2 is SMNVEV (reference sequence). The CDR3 has 15 residues. The trim removed 0 bases at V and 3 bases at J, leaving 1 base unmatched.

V gene TRBV6-5 combines with J gene TRBJ1-5, with D maybe TRBD1 (5 bases). CDR1 is MNHEY, CDR2 SVGAGI, per germline. The CDR3 extends over 14 amino acids. Trimming took 8 bases from V and 5 from J, leaving 16 bases between them. The DNA of the CDR3 is TGTGCCAGCGGGGCTGGAAGGTTGGATCAGCCCCAGCATTTT. Protein sequence: CASGAGRLDQPQHF.

The J gene is TRBJ1-5, the V gene TRBV4-1; D is perhaps TRBD1 (6 bases). Germline values: CDR1 MGHRA, CDR2 YSYEKL. V lost 4 bases to trimming and J lost 4 bases, with 14 bases between them. The CDR3 has 15 amino acids. The CDR3 sequence: CASSPGTQGNQPQHF. The CDR3 nucleotides read TGCGCCAGCAGCCCCGGGACGCAGGGGAATCAGCCCCAGCATTTT.

This clone has just one count. The rearrangement uses TRBV19 and TRBJ1-2; 8 bases are a match to TRBD1. J was trimmed by 1 base and V by 3 bases; bases with no gene match: 4. CDR1 is LNHDA, CDR2 SQIVND, per germline (reference sequence). The CDR3 loop spans 15 amino acids. CDR3 region: CASSIGQGINYGYTF. For the CDR3, the DNA is TGTGCCAGTAGTATTGGACAGGGAATTAACTATGGCTACACCTTC.

The chain has TRBV7-9 and TRBJ1-1, with D possibly TRBD1 on 6 matching bases. Germline V gene lookup returns CDR1 SEHNR and CDR2 FQNEAQ (reference sequence). The CDR3 sequence is 13 residues long. V gave up 1 base and J gave up 4 bases, with 7 bases separating them. The CDR3 protein is CASSLGGATEAFF. The CDR3 DNA follows: TGTGCCAGCAGCTTAGGGGGGGCCACTGAAGCTTTCTTT.

This clone was detected only a few times. This chain joins TRBV7-9 and TRBJ2-1; D unresolved. Germline values: CDR1 SEHNR, CDR2 FQNEAQ (reference sequence). CDR3 length: 12 amino acids. CDR3: CLTGKSYNEQFF. CDR3 in DNA: TGTCTGACTGGGAAATCCTACAATGAGCAGTTCTTC.